These 12 T cell receptor beta chains share one sample of origin, sequenced in a study of response to subunit inactivated influenza vaccine. TCRdb reanalysed the RT-PCR reads using MiXCR and keeps one entry per CDR3 protein. The table includes roughly 500,000 distinct CDR3 sequences, 16% detected once. The sample consisted of CD4+ T cells sorted from PBMCs, taken less than 30 months after vaccination. Receptor source: a man between 50 and 70 years old who received an inactivated influenza vaccine.

The V and J genes are TRBV5-1 and TRBJ2-1; D ambiguous. The V gene lost 0 bases and the J gene lost 10 bases, with 11 bases spanning the gap. The germline V gene encodes CDR1 SGHRS and CDR2 YFSETQ. The CDR3 has 13 amino acids. In DNA form, the CDR3 reads TGCGCCAGCAGCTTGGGGGATTATCGCGAGCAGTTCTTC. Protein product: CASSLGDYREQFF.

V and J are TRBV7-9 and TRBJ2-1; no definite D call. The V end lost 3 bases, the J end lost 5 bases, and 8 bases lay between the germline ends. CDR3 length equals 13 residues. Germline CDR1 SEHNR, CDR2 FQNEAQ (reference sequence). Written as DNA, the CDR3 is TGTGCCAGCAGCTTGATGTTTGACAATGAGCAGTTCTTC. Translation gives CASSLMFDNEQFF. The whole variable domain, remainder taken from reference TRBV7-9 and TRBJ2-1, is DTGVSQNPRHKITKRGQNVTFRCDPISEHNRLYWYRQTLGQGPEFLTYFQNEAQLEKSRLLSDRFSAERPKGSFSTLEIQRTEQGDSAMYLCASSLMFDNEQFFGPGTRLTVL.

This chain joins TRBV5-1 and TRBJ2-6; 7 bases agree with TRBD1. Trimming removed 10 bases from V and 2 bases from J; junction bases left unmatched: 6. Germline lookup yields CDR1 SGHRS and CDR2 YFSETQ. This CDR3 contains 14 residues. The DNA of the CDR3 is TGCGCCTCTATGACAGGGCCTGGGGCCAACGTCCTGACTTTC. Its translation: CASMTGPGANVLTF. The variable domain in full, with the rest retrieved from reference TRBV5-1 and TRBJ2-6, is KAGVTQTPRYLIKTRGQQVTLSCSPISGHRSVSWYQQTPGQGLQFLFEYFSETQRNKGNFPGRFSGRQFSNSRSEMNVSTLELGDSALYLCASMTGPGANVLTFGAGSRLTVL.

This clonotype occurred a few times. V gene TRBV20-1 combines with J gene TRBJ2-7, with D hard to call. Germline CDR1 and CDR2: DFQATT and SNEGSKA (reference sequence). V shed 1 base and J shed 5 bases, with 12 bases lying between them. This CDR3 is built from 13 residues. The CDR3 here is CSARALVRHEQYF. The CDR3 DNA is TGCAGTGCTAGAGCCCTAGTTAGGCACGAGCAGTACTTC.

This clonotype was seen a handful of times. This sequence joins TRBV5-1 and TRBJ2-3; D may be TRBD2 (7 bases). The CDR3 is 16 residues long. CDR1 is SGHRS and CDR2 is YFSETQ in the germline V gene. Trimming took 3 bases from V and 5 from J, leaving 19 bases between them. CDR3 in DNA: TGCGCCAGCAGCTCGAGGGGGGGAGCCGAGGGAGATACGCAGTATTTT. It yields the protein CASSSRGGAEGDTQYF.

This clonotype was seen more than once but under ten times. This chain links TRBV20-1 with TRBJ1-2; TRBD1 might be the D (5 bases). CDR1 and CDR2 from the germline V gene are DFQATT and SNEGSKA (reference sequence). CDR3 size: 13 residues. The V and J ends lost 4 bases and 6 bases respectively, with 15 bases between them. CDR3 protein: CSATQYGGNGYTF. The DNA of the CDR3 is TGCAGTGCTACGCAATATGGGGGGAATGGCTACACCTTC.

This clonotype was found a few times. The CDR3 sequence: CSAYATLNNEQFF. CDR3 nucleotide sequence: TGCAGTGCTTATGCAACCTTAAACAATGAGCAGTTCTTC. The rearrangement uses TRBV20-1 and TRBJ2-1; D gene unclear. This CDR3 comprises 13 residues. V was shortened by 5 bases and J by 5 bases, with 13 bases between the two germline ends. Germline values: CDR1 DFQATT, CDR2 SNEGSKA (reference sequence).

This chain connects TRBV28 to TRBJ2-1; the D is unclear. V was trimmed by 4 bases and J by 0 bases, leaving 10 bases between them. The length of the CDR3 is 15 residues. Germline V gene data show CDR1 as MDHEN and CDR2 as SYDVKM. CDR3 nucleotides: TGTGCCAGCAGTTACGTTCGTAGCTCCTACAATGAGCAGTTCTTC. Amino acids: CASSYVRSSYNEQFF.

This clonotype has a handful of counts. This sequence joins TRBV7-2 and TRBJ1-1, with D perhaps matching TRBD1 (5 bases). This CDR3 region has 14 residues. V was clipped by 7 bases and J by 1 base, with 13 bases between them. In germline, CDR1 is SGHTA, CDR2 FQGNSA. CDR3 residues: CASKGGQGNTEAFF. CDR3 coding DNA: TGTGCCAGCAAAGGAGGGCAGGGGAACACTGAAGCTTTCTTT.

A word on this clonotype: Germline is not matched at one junction end, which may reflect a read error. The rearrangement uses TRBV5-1 and TRBJ1-2; 9 bases match TRBD1. Germline loops: CDR1 SGHRS, CDR2 YFSETQ. The CDR3 is made up of 14 amino acids. The DNA for the CDR3 is TGTGCCAGCAGCCGGACAGGGGACAACTATGGCTACACCTTC. It is translated as CASSRTGDNYGYTF.

This clonotype was detected a few times. V is TRBV7-8 and J is TRBJ2-7, with 8 bases lining up with TRBD1. The V and J ends lost 5 bases and 3 bases, in that order; junction bases with no gene match: 9. The CDR3 runs 15 residues. The germline gives CDR1 SGHVS, CDR2 FQNEAQ. CDR3 bases: TGTGCCAGCAGCGAATACTGGACAGGGAGCTACGAGCAGTACTTC. Translation: CASSEYWTGSYEQYF.

In its sample, this clonotype was seen many times. The chain carries TRBV6-1 and TRBJ2-7; D is possibly TRBD1 (6 bases). The CDR3 totals 14 residues. The V end lost 6 bases, the J end lost 1 base, and 13 bases lay between the germline ends. CDR1 and CDR2 (germline): MNHNS, SASEGT. CDR3 sequence: CASRHRDKSYEQYF. The CDR3 coding sequence is TGTGCCAGCAGACACCGGGACAAATCCTACGAGCAGTACTTC.